The rows below give T cell receptor beta chains drawn from one sample of a study of cytomegalovirus exposure and HLA in healthy donors. The table came from immunoSEQ multiplex PCR; TCRdb's copy has only in-frame clones and leaves some out. The sample lists about 180,000 clones, 77% occurring once. Sequencing was performed on PBMCs. These receptors all stem from an older woman in good health and CMV-seropositive. CDR3s include the opening cysteine and the closing phenylalanine or tryptophan. Each record gives: clone size, D gene, J gene, V gene, CDR3 protein, CDR3 DNA. D genes are given only for firm matches. Clone size is shown for a subset of rows, as once, few, many or a class of expanded clone.

once | NA | TRBJ1-2 | TRBV19 | CASRKIGVSGYTF | TGTGCCAGTAGGAAAATCGGGGTTTCGGGCTACACCTTC
NA | TRBD1 | TRBJ2-7 | TRBV18 | CASSPGQGSNEQYF | TGTGCCAGCTCACCAGGACAGGGTTCAAACGAGCAGTACTTC
NA | NA | TRBJ2-2 | TRBV28 | CASSSGLTGELFF | TGTGCCAGCAGTTCAGGCCTCACCGGGGAGCTGTTTTTT
NA | NA | TRBJ2-3 | TRBV27 | CASSRGDSTDTQYF | TGTGCCAGCAGTAGGGGTGATAGCACAGATACGCAGTATTTT
NA | TRBD2 | TRBJ2-3 | TRBV15 | CATSRGPSGGTDTQYF | TGTGCCACCAGCCGGGGGCCTAGCGGGGGGACAGATACGCAGTATTTT
NA | NA | TRBJ1-3 | TRBV30 | CAWSTGTRNTIYF | TGTGCCTGGAGTACAGGGACGAGAAACACCATATATTTT
few | NA | TRBJ2-5 | TRBV6-6 | CASSSGGPHQETQYF | TGTGCCAGCAGTTCCGGAGGGCCCCACCAGGAGACCCAGTACTTC
NA | TRBD1 | TRBJ1-1 | TRBV7-9 | CASSHQGAGTEAFF | TGTGCCAGCAGCCACCAGGGGGCGGGCACTGAAGCTTTCTTT
once | NA | TRBJ1-4 | TRBV6-1 | CASSEGTPATNEKLFF | TGTGCCAGCAGTGAAGGGACACCTGCAACTAATGAAAAACTGTTTTTT
few | NA | TRBJ2-7 | TRBV19 | CASSDTGSPLYEQYF | TGTGCCAGTAGTGATACCGGGAGTCCCCTCTACGAGCAGTACTTC
NA | TRBD2 | TRBJ2-2 | TRBV5-4 | CASSLAGGLVTGELFF | TGTGCCAGCAGCCTAGCGGGAGGGTTGGTCACCGGGGAGCTGTTTTTT
NA | NA | TRBJ1-5 | TRBV4-2 | CASSQVWGEQPQHF | TGTGCCAGCAGCCAAGTGTGGGGCGAGCAGCCCCAGCATTTT
NA | TRBD1 | TRBJ2-3 | TRBV19 | CASSLGQANTDTQYF | TGTGCCAGTAGTCTGGGACAGGCAAACACAGATACGCAGTATTTT
few | TRBD1 | TRBJ2-6 | TRBV15 | CATSRDGRGNSGANVLTF | TGTGCCACCAGCAGAGATGGCAGGGGGAACTCTGGGGCCAACGTCCTGACTTTC
NA | TRBD2 | TRBJ2-7 | TRBV6-5 | CASSRTSGQVGEQYF | TGTGCCAGCAGTCGAACTAGCGGGCAAGTGGGAGAGCAGTACTTC
NA | TRBD1 | TRBJ1-1 | TRBV5-1 | CASSFETGGITEAFF | TGCGCCAGCAGCTTCGAAACAGGGGGCATCACTGAAGCTTTCTTT
NA | NA | TRBJ2-2 | TRBV5-1 | CASSLTVNTGELFF | TGCGCCAGCAGCTTGACGGTGAACACCGGGGAGCTGTTTTTT
NA | TRBD1 | TRBJ1-2 | TRBV28 | CASSLGAGGSYGYTF | TGTGCCAGCAGTTTGGGGGCAGGGGGCAGCTATGGCTACACCTTC
NA | TRBD1 | TRBJ1-1 | TRBV9 | CASSAGTARGDTEAFF | TGTGCCAGCAGCGCCGGGACAGCTCGTGGGGACACTGAAGCTTTCTTT
NA | NA | TRBJ2-1 | TRBV28 | CASSFFRGKNEQFF | TGTGCCAGCAGTTTCTTTAGGGGTAAGAATGAGCAGTTCTTC
NA | TRBD1 | TRBJ1-1 | TRBV5-4 | CASSLPAGGFTEAFF | TGTGCCAGCAGCTTACCTGCAGGGGGCTTTACTGAAGCTTTCTTT
NA | NA | TRBJ1-1 | TRBV2 | CASSDGGGPEAFF | TGTGCCAGCAGTGATGGTGGGGGCCCTGAAGCTTTCTTT
few | TRBD1 | TRBJ1-2 | TRBV18 | CASSPTKTGNYGYTF | TGTGCCAGCTCACCGACAAAGACAGGGAACTATGGCTACACCTTC
NA | TRBD2 | TRBJ2-7 | TRBV11-2 | CASSPAGGVNEQYF | TGTGCCAGCAGCCCGGCTGGGGGGGTCAACGAGCAGTACTTC
NA | TRBD2 | TRBJ2-1 | TRBV19 | CASSIVPAGSRSEQFF | TGTGCCAGTAGTATAGTGCCAGCGGGAAGTCGAAGTGAGCAGTTCTTC
NA | NA | TRBJ2-1 | TRBV5-1 | CASSTDLGSYNEQFF | TGCGCCAGCAGCACCGACTTGGGCTCCTACAATGAGCAGTTCTTC
NA | TRBD1 | TRBJ1-5 | TRBV28 | CASSIQGAGQPQHF | TGTGCCAGCAGCATACAGGGGGCGGGTCAGCCCCAGCATTTT
NA | TRBD2 | TRBJ2-5 | TRBV28 | CASSLSGGRETQYF | TGTGCCAGCAGCCTAAGCGGGGGGAGAGAGACCCAGTACTTC
NA | NA | TRBJ2-3 | TRBV7-2 | CASSSRQSTDTQYF | TGTGCCAGCAGCTCCCGACAGAGCACAGATACGCAGTATTTT
NA | NA | TRBJ2-3 | TRBV7-2 | CASLYGGPSTRTDTQYF | TGTGCCAGCTTATACGGGGGGCCATCCACGAGAACAGATACGCAGTATTTT
many | NA | TRBJ2-2 | TRBV2 | CASSEYSTGELFF | TGTGCCAGCAGTGAATACTCGACCGGGGAGCTGTTTTTT
NA | NA | TRBJ1-6 | TRBV4-2 | CASSQDPVPISSYNSPLHF | TGTGCCAGCAGCCAAGACCCGGTCCCCATAAGCTCCTATAATTCACCCCTCCACTTT
NA | TRBD1 | TRBJ1-6 | TRBV7-3 | CASSRTGNYNSPLHF | TGTGCCAGCAGCAGGACAGGGAATTATAATTCACCCCTCCACTTT
NA | TRBD2 | TRBJ2-5 | TRBV6-5 | CASSSPLAGGGETQYF | TGTGCCAGCAGTTCACCATTAGCGGGGGGAGGGGAGACCCAGTACTTC
NA | TRBD2 | TRBJ2-5 | TRBV7-2 | CASSVYGLGAGETQYF | TGTGCCAGCAGCGTATACGGACTAGGGGCCGGGGAGACCCAGTACTTC
few | NA | TRBJ1-6 | TRBV29-1 | CSVAPDRNSPLHF | TGCAGCGTTGCCCCAGACAGGAATTCACCCCTCCACTTT
NA | TRBD2 | TRBJ2-2 | TRBV5-1 | CASSYTLGGVYTGELFF | TGCGCCAGCAGTTACACCCTCGGGGGGGTCTACACCGGGGAGCTGTTTTTT
NA | NA | TRBJ1-2 | TRBV4-2 | CASSQDRRGPSNYGYTF | TGTGCCAGCAGCCAAGATCGGAGGGGCCCTTCTAACTATGGCTACACCTTC
few | NA | TRBJ1-6 | TRBV9 | CASSVAGREGSPLHF | TGTGCCAGCAGCGTAGCGGGCAGGGAGGGCTCACCCCTCCACTTT
NA | NA | TRBJ2-7 | TRBV30 | CAWSGAYEQYF | TGTGCCTGGAGTGGAGCGTACGAGCAGTACTTC
NA | TRBD2 | TRBJ2-7 | TRBV30 | CAWSIPRLAGARPYEQYF | TGTGCCTGGAGCATACCTCGTCTAGCGGGAGCTAGACCTTACGAGCAGTACTTC
NA | TRBD2 | TRBJ2-5 | TRBV7-3 | CASSLGLAKETQYF | TGTGCCAGCAGCTTAGGACTAGCGAAAGAGACCCAGTACTTC
NA | NA | TRBJ1-5 | TRBV2 | CASSPDTDNQPQHF | TGTGCCAGCAGCCCCGACACAGATAATCAGCCCCAGCATTTT
NA | NA | TRBJ2-5 | TRBV5-6 | CASSLADSILYF | TGTGCCAGCAGCTTGGCCGACAGTATCTTGTACTTC
few | NA | TRBJ2-7 | TRBV5-4 | CASSLEADRQAPYEQYF | TGTGCCAGCAGCTTGGAGGCGGATAGACAGGCACCCTACGAGCAGTACTTC
few | NA | TRBJ2-6 | TRBV7-9 | CASSSDPGTFRSGANGLTF | TGTGCCAGCAGCTCGGATCCTGGGACTTTTCGCTCTGGGGCCAACGGCCTGACTTTC
NA | NA | TRBJ2-5 | TRBV21-1 | CASSNAGGQETQYF | TGTGCCAGCAGCAATGCGGGAGGCCAAGAGACCCAGTACTTC
NA | NA | TRBJ1-6 | TRBV2 | CASDRRGNSPLHF | TGTGCCAGCGACAGAAGGGGGAATTCACCCCTCCACTTT
NA | NA | TRBJ2-7 | TRBV28 | CASSFSNEQYF | TGTGCCAGCAGTTTCTCCAACGAGCAGTACTTC
NA | TRBD1 | TRBJ1-1 | TRBV5-4 | CASRPLLTGDTEAFF | TGTGCCAGCAGACCCCTACTGACAGGGGACACTGAAGCTTTCTTT
NA | NA | TRBJ1-2 | TRBV10-3 | CAISTGTNGAGNTF | TGTGCCATCAGCACGGGAACTAACGGAGCAGGAAACACCTTC
NA | TRBD1 | TRBJ2-3 | TRBV7-2 | CASSSTGSTDTQYF | TGTGCCAGCAGCTCGACAGGGAGCACAGATACGCAGTATTTT
few | NA | TRBJ2-5 | TRBV29-1 | CSVAGVGRWETQYF | TGCAGCGTTGCTGGGGTAGGGAGGTGGGAGACCCAGTACTTC
NA | NA | TRBJ2-1 | TRBV28 | CASSLVAGYGNEQFF | TGTGCCAGCAGTTTAGTGGCGGGTTATGGGAATGAGCAGTTCTTC
NA | NA | TRBJ2-7 | TRBV5-4 | CASTEGGGPSRYEQYF | TGTGCCAGCACTGAAGGGGGGGGGCCCTCCCGCTACGAGCAGTACTTC